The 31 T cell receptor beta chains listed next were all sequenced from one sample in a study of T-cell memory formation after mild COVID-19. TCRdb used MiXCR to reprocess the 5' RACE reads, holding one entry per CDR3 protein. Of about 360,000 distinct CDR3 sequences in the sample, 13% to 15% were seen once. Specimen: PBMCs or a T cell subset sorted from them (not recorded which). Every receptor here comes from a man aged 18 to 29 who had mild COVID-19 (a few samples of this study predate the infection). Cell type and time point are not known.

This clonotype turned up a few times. The CDR3 coding sequence is TGTGCCAGCAGCGACGGGGGGACACTGCAAGAGACCCAGTACTTC. This gives the protein CASSDGGTLQETQYF. The chain links TRBV11-2 to TRBJ2-5, with a tentative D call TRBD2 (7 bases). Germline V gene lookup returns CDR1 SGHAT and CDR2 FQNNGV. Deletions cut 5 bases from V and 2 bases from J, with 15 bases between. The CDR3 length is 15 residues.

DNA of the CDR3: TGTGCCAGCAGCTCAGTACAGGGCTACTCTGGAAACACCATATATTTT. Its protein product is CASSSVQGYSGNTIYF. The chain carries TRBV7-9 and TRBJ1-3, with D possibly TRBD1 on 6 matching bases. The CDR3 spans 16 residues. Germline CDR1 is SEHNR and CDR2 is FQNEAQ (reference sequence). The V gene lost 4 bases and the J gene lost 0 bases, with 13 bases spanning the gap.

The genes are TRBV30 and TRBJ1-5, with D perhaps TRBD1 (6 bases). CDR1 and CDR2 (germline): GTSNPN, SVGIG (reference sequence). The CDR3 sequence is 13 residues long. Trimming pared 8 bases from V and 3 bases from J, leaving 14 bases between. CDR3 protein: CAASGGANQPQHF. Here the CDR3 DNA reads TGTGCCGCCTCTGGGGGGGCCAATCAGCCCCAGCATTTT. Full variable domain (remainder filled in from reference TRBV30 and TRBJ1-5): SQTIHQWPATLVQPVGSPLSLECTVEGTSNPNLYWYRQAAGRGLQLLFYSVGIGQISSEVPQNLSASRPQDRQFILSSKKLLLSDSGFYLCAASGGANQPQHFGDGTRLSIL.

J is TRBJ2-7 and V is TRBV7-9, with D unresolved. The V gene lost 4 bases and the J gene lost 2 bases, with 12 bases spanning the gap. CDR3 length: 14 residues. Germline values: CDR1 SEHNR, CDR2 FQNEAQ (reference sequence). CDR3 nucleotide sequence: TGTGCCAGCAGCTCGCGTAAGTACGCCTACGAGCAGTACTTC. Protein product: CASSSRKYAYEQYF.

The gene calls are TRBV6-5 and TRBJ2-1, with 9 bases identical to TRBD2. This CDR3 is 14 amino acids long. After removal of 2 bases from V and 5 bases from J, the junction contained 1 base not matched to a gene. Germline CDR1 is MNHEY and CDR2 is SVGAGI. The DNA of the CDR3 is TGTGCCAGCAGTTACGTAGCGGGGGACAATGAGCAGTTCTTC. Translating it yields CASSYVAGDNEQFF.

CDR3 region: CASSVVPSGGPQETQYF. The CDR3 bases are TGTGCCAGCAGCGTAGTCCCTAGCGGGGGGCCTCAAGAGACCCAGTACTTC. The V gene is TRBV9, the J gene TRBJ2-5; TRBD2 matches 11 bases. Germline V gene sequence: CDR1 SGDLS, CDR2 YYNGEE. V trimming: 0 bases; J trimming: 2 bases; junction bases outside the gene matches: 6. The CDR3 is 17 residues long.

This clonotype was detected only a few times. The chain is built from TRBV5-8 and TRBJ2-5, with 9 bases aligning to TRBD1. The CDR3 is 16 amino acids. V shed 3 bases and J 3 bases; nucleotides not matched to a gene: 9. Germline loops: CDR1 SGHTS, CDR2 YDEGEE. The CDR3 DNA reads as TGTGCCAGCAGCTCGGGACAGGGAATTTGGGAAGAGACCCAGTACTTC. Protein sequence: CASSSGQGIWEETQYF.

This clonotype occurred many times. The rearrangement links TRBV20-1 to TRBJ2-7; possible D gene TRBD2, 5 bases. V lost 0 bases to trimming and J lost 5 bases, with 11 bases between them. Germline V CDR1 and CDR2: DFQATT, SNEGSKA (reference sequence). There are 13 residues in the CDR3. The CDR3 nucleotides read TGCAGTGCTAGAGAGAGGGAATCCCACGAGCAGTACTTC. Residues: CSARERESHEQYF.

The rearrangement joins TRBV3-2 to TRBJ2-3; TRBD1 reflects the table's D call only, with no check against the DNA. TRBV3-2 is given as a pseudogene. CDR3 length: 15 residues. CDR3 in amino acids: CASSQDQGPTDTQYF. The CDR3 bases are TGTGCCAGCAGCCAAGACCAGGGGCCCACGGATACGCAGTATTTT.

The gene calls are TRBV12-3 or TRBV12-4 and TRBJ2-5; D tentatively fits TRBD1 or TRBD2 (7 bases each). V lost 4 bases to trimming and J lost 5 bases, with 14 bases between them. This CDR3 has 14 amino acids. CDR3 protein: CASSSEGGGETQYF. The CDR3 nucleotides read TGTGCCAGCAGTTCGGAGGGAGGGGGCGAGACCCAGTACTTC.

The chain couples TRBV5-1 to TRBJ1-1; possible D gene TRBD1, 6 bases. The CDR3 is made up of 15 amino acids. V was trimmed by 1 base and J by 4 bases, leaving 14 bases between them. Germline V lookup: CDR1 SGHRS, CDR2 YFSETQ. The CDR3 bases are TGCGCCAGCAGCTTGTACCAGGGGCAGGGCACTGAAGCTTTCTTT. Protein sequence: CASSLYQGQGTEAFF.

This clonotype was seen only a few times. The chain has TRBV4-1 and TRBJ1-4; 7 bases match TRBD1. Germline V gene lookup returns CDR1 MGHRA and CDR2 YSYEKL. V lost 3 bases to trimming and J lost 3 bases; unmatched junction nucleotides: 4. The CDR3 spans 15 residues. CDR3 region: CASSHRDSSNEKLFF. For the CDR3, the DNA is TGCGCCAGCAGCCATCGGGACAGCTCTAATGAAAAACTGTTTTTT.

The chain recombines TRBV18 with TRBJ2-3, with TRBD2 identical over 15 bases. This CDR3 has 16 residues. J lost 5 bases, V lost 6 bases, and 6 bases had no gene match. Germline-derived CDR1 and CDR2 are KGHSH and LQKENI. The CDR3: CASSPGLAGGKDTQYF. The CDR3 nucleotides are TGTGCCAGCTCCCCTGGACTAGCGGGAGGGAAAGATACGCAGTATTTT.

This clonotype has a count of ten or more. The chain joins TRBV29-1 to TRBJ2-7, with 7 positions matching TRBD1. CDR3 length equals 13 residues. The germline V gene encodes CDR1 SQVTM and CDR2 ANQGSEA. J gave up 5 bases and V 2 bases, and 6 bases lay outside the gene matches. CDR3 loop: CSVERGQRHEQYF. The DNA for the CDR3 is TGCAGCGTTGAAAGGGGACAGAGACACGAGCAGTACTTC.

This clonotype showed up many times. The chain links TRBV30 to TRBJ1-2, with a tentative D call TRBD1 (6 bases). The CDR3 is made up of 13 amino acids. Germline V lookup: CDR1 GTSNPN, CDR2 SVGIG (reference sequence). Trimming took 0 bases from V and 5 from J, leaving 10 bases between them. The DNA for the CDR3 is TGTGCCTGGAGTGTACAGGGAATATATGGCTACACCTTC. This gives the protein CAWSVQGIYGYTF.

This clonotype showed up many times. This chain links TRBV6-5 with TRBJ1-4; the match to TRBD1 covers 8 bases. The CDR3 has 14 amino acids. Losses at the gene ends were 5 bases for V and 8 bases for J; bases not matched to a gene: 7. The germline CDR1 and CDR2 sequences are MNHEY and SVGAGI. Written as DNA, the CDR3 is TGTGCCAGCAGTCGGACAGGGTCAGACGAAAAACTGTTTTTT. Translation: CASSRTGSDEKLFF.

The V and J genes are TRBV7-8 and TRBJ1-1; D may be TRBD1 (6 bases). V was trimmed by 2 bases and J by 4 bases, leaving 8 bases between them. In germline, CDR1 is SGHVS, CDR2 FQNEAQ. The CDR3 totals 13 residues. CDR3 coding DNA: TGTGCCAGCAGCTTACGCAGGGGCACTGAAGCTTTCTTT. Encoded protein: CASSLRRGTEAFF. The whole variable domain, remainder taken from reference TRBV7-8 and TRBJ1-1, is GAGVSQSPRYKVAKRGQDVALRCDPISGHVSLFWYQQALGQGPEFLTYFQNEAQLDKSGLPSDRFFAERPEGSVSTLKIQRTQQEDSAVYLCASSLRRGTEAFFGQGTRLTVV.

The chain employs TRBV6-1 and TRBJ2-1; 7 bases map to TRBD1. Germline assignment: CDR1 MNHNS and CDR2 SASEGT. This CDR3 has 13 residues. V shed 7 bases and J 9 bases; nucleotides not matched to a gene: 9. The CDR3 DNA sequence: TGTGCCAGCACCACCGACAGGGCCGGTGAGCAGTTCTTC. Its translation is CASTTDRAGEQFF.

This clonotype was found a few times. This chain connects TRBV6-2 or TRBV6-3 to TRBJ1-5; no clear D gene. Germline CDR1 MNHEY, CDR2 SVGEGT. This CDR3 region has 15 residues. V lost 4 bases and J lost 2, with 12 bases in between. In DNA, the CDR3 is TGTGCCAGCAGTTCCCACGTGGAGGGCAATCAGCCCCAGCATTTT. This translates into CASSSHVEGNQPQHF.

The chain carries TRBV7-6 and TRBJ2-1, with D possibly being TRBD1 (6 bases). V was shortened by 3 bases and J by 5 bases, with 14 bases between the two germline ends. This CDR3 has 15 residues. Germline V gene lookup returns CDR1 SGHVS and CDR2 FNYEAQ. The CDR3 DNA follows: TGTGCCAGCAGCTTTAACCGGGACACTAACAATGAGCAGTTCTTC. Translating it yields CASSFNRDTNNEQFF.

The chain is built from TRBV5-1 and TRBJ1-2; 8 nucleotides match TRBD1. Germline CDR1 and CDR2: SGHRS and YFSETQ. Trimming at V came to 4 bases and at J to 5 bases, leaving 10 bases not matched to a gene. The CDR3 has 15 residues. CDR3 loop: CASSTGQANAYGYTF. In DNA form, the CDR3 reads TGCGCCAGCAGCACGGGACAGGCCAACGCTTATGGCTACACCTTC. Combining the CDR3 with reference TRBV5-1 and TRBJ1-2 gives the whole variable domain KAGVTQTPRYLIKTRGQQVTLSCSPISGHRSVSWYQQTPGQGLQFLFEYFSETQRNKGNFPGRFSGRQFSNSRSEMNVSTLELGDSALYLCASSTGQANAYGYTFGSGTRLTVV.

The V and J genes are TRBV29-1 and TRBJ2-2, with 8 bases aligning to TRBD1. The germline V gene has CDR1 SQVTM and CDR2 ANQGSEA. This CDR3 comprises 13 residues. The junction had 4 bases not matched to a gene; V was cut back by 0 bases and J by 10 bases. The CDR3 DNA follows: TGCAGCGTTGAAGATATGGGACAGGTGGAGCTGTTTTTT. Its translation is CSVEDMGQVELFF.

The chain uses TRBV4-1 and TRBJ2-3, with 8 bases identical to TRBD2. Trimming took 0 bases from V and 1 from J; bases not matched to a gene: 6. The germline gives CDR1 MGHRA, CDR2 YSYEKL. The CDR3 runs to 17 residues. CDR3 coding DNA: TGCGCCAGCAGCCAAGAAGTGAAGCGGGGGCGCACAGATACGCAGTATTTT. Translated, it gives CASSQEVKRGRTDTQYF.

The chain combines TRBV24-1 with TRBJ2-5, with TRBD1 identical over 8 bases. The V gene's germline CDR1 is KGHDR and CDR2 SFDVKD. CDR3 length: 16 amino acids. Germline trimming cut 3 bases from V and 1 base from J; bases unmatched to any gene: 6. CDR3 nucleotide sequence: TGTGCCACCAGTGATACGACAGGGGCGGTCCAAGAGACCCAGTACTTC. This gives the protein CATSDTTGAVQETQYF.

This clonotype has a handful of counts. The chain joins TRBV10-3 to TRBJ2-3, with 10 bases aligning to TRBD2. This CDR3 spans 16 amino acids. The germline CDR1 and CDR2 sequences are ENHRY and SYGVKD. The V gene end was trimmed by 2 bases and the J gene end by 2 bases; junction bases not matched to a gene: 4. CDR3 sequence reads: CAISEPSGGVTDTQYF. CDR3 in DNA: TGTGCCATCAGTGAGCCAAGCGGGGGGGTCACAGATACGCAGTATTTT.

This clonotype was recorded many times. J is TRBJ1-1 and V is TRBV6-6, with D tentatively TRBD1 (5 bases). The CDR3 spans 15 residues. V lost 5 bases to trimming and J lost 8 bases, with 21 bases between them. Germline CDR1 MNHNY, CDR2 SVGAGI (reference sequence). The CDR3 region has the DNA TGTGCCAGCAGTGACCCCGCGGGGGACTCGACAGAAGCTTTCTTT. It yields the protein CASSDPAGDSTEAFF.

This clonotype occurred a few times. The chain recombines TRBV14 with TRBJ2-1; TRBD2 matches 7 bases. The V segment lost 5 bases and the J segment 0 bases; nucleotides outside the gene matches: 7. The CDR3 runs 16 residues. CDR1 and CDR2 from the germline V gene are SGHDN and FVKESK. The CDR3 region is CASSGNGRGSYNEQFF. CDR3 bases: TGTGCCAGCAGCGGCAATGGGAGGGGCTCCTACAATGAGCAGTTCTTC. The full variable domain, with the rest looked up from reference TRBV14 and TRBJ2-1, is EAGVTQFPSHSVIEKGQTVTLRCDPISGHDNLYWYRRVMGKEIKFLLHFVKESKQDESGMPNNRFLAERTGGTYSTLKVQPAELEDSGVYFCASSGNGRGSYNEQFFGPGTRLTVL.

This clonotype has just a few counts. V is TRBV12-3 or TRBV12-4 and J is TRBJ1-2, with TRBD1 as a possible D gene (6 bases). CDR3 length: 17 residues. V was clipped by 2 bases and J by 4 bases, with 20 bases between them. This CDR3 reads CASSLSARGGLIYGYTF. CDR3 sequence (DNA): TGTGCCAGCAGTTTATCGGCCCGGGGGGGCCTTATCTATGGCTACACCTTC.

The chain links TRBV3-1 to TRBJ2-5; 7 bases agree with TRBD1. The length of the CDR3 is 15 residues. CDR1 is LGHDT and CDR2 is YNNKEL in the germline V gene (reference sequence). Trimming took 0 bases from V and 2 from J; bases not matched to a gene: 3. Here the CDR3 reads CASSQEGTVQETQYF. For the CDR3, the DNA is TGTGCCAGCAGCCAAGAGGGGACAGTTCAAGAGACCCAGTACTTC.

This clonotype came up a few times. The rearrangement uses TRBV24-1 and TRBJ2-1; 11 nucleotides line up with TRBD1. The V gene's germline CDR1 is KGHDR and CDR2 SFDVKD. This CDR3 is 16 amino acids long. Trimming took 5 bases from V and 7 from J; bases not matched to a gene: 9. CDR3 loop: CATSAVDRGRRNEQFF. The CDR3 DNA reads TGTGCCACCAGTGCCGTGGACAGGGGGCGCAGAAATGAGCAGTTCTTC.

The CDR3 DNA reads TGTGCCAGCAGCTTAGGGGAGACGATGAACACTGAAGCTTTCTTT. Residues: CASSLGETMNTEAFF. The V call is TRBV7-6, the J call TRBJ1-1; no firm D call. Germline-derived CDR1 and CDR2 are SGHVS and FNYEAQ. The V end lost 1 base, the J end lost 0 bases, and 9 bases lay between the germline ends. CDR3 length: 15 amino acids.